Listed below are T cell receptor beta chains from one sample, sequenced in a study of low-dose radiotherapy and immunotherapy resistance in tumors. TCRdb called the reads again in MiXCR, with one record for every CDR3 protein. The sample lists around 83,000 distinct CDR3 sequences, approximately 17% occurring once. The input for sequencing was PBMCs, taken before treatment. These receptors all come from a male donor with prostate cancer. CDR3s include the opening cysteine and the closing phenylalanine or tryptophan. D genes are given only for firm matches. For some rows the clone size is stated as once, few or many, or as a class when expanded; others skip it.

CASSQESGGVDEQFF TGTGCCAGCAGCCAAGAAAGCGGGGGGGTTGATGAGCAGTTCTTC TRBJ2-1 many TRBV4-2 TRBD2
CASRGVLWETQYF TGTGCCAGCAGGGGGGTTCTTTGGGAGACCCAGTACTTC TRBJ2-5 - TRBV6-6 -
CAIRVGQGNTEAFF TGTGCCATCAGAGTAGGACAGGGGAACACTGAAGCTTTCTTT TRBJ1-1 many TRBV10-3 TRBD1
CASSGLASQYF TGTGCCAGCAGTGGACTAGCGTCCCAGTATTTT TRBJ2-3 many TRBV2 TRBD2
CASSLRLAGEAYTQYF TGTGCCAGCAGCTTGAGACTAGCGGGGGAGGCGTATACGCAGTATTTT TRBJ2-3 - TRBV7-8 TRBD2
CASSPLPSGRAGSYEQFF TGTGCCAGCTCACCACTTCCTAGCGGGAGGGCGGGATCCTATGAGCAGTTCTTC TRBJ2-1 - TRBV18 TRBD2
CASSPRLLAGSRIDTQYF TGTGCCAGCAGTCCCCGTCTTCTAGCGGGGAGCAGGATAGATACGCAGTATTTT TRBJ2-3 many TRBV27 TRBD2
CASSLPRGTAGTGELFF TGTGCCAGCAGCTTACCTCGGGGTACTGCTGGTACCGGGGAGCTGTTTTTT TRBJ2-2 many TRBV7-2 -
CASSLGPVSSGNTIYF TGTGCCAGCAGCTTAGGGCCGGTGAGCTCTGGAAACACCATATATTTT TRBJ1-3 - TRBV7-2 -
CSASPGSTEAFF TGCAGTGCTAGTCCCGGGAGCACTGAAGCTTTCTTT TRBJ1-1 few TRBV20-1 -
CASSPEEYEQYF TGTGCCAGCTCGCCTGAAGAGTACGAGCAGTACTTC TRBJ2-7 many TRBV18 -
CASSTTSGGAYEQYF TGTGCCAGCAGCACAACTAGCGGGGGGGCCTACGAGCAGTACTTC TRBJ2-7 - TRBV7-2 TRBD2
CASSYTTGLGANVLTF TGTGCCAGCAGTTACACCACAGGGTTAGGGGCCAACGTCCTGACTTTC TRBJ2-6 many TRBV6-6 -
CASRSAGGSYEQYF TGTGCCAGCAGGTCCGCAGGGGGCTCCTACGAGCAGTACTTC TRBJ2-7 many TRBV28 TRBD1
CASSQTSRLETQYF TGTGCCAGCAGCCAAACTAGCCGGTTGGAGACCCAGTACTTC TRBJ2-5 many TRBV3-1 -
CAWRGGPNTGELFF TGTGCCTGGAGAGGGGGACCGAACACCGGGGAGCTGTTTTTT TRBJ2-2 many TRBV30 -
CASRPGPRNTEAFF TGTGCCAGCAGGCCGGGGCCCCGGAACACTGAAGCTTTCTTT TRBJ1-1 many TRBV28 -
CASSYSGDSSYEQYF TGTGCCAGCAGTTACTCGGGGGACAGTTCCTACGAGCAGTACTTC TRBJ2-7 many TRBV6-2/TRBV6-3 TRBD1